Given below is one T cell receptor (beta chain) in context. The antigen is not known. The sample originates from a study of T cell responses to AZD1222 COVID-19 vaccine. Study-level points and caveats: CD4 TCRs covered the whole spike, strongest at regions 160-218 and 743-854. Spike-specific TCR breadth and depth were elevated following two AZD1222 doses.

The V gene end was trimmed by 6 bases and the J gene end by 5 bases; junction bases not matched to a gene: 9. CDR1 and CDR2 from the germline V gene are SEHNR and FQNEAQ (reference sequence). This CDR3 is built from 14 residues. The assay was immunoSEQ multiplex PCR, and TCRdb's table has in-frame clones only and misses some. The sample records some 88,000 clones, less than 95% being singletons. This chain joins TRBV7-9 and TRBJ2-5; 7 bases line up with TRBD1. The TCR comes from an adult who received the AZD1222 COVID-19 vaccine. This specimen was peripheral blood, taken 28 days after the second AZD1222 dose. The CDR3 nucleotides read TGTGCCAGCAGACGAACAGGGGATGGGGAGACCCAGTACTTC. This encodes CASRRTGDGETQYF.